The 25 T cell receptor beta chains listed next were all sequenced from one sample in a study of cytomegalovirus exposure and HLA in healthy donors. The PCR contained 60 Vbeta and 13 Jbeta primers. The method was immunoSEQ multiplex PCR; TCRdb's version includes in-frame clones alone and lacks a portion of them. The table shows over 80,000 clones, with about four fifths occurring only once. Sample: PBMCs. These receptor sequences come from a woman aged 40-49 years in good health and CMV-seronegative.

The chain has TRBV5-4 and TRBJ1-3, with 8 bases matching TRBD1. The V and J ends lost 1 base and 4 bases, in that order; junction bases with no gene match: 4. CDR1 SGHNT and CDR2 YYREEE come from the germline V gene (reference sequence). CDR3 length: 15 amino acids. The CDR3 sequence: CASSLRQGAGNTIYF. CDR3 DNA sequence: TGTGCCAGCAGCTTGAGGCAGGGGGCCGGAAACACCATATATTTT.

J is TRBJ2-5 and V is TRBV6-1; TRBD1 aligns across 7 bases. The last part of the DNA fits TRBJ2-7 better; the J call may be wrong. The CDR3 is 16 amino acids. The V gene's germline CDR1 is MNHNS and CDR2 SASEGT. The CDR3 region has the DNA TGTGCCAGCAGTGGGGTGACAGGGAGAGAGTTCTACGAGCAGTACTTC. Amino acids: CASSGVTGREFYEQYF.

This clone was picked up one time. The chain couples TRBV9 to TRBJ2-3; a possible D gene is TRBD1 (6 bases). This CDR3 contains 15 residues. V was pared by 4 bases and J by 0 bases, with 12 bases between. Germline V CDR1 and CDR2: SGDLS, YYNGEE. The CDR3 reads CASSLRQASTDTQYF. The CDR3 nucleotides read TGTGCCAGCAGCTTAAGACAGGCTAGCACAGATACGCAGTATTTT.

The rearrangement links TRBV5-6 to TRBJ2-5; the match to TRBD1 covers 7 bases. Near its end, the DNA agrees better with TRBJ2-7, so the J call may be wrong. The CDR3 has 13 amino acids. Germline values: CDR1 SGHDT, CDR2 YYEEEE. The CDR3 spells CASSYLQGYEQYF. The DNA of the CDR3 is TGTGCCAGCAGCTATTTACAGGGGTACGAGCAGTACTTC.

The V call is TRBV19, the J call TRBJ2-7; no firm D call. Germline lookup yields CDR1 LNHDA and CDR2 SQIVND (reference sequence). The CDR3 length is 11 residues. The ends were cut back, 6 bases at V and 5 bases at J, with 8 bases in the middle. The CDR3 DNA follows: TGTGCCAGTAGCAACTTCAACGAGCAGTACTTC. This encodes CASSNFNEQYF.

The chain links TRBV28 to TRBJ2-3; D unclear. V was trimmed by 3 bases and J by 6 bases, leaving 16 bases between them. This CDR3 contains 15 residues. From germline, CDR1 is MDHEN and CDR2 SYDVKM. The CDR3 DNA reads TGTGCCAGCAGTTTGTACAGCCCCCTGTCGGATACGCAGTATTTT. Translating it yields CASSLYSPLSDTQYF.

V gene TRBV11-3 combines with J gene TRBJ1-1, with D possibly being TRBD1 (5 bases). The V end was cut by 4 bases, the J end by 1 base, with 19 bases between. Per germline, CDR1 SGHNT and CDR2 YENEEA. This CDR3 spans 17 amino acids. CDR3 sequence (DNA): TGTGCCAGCAGCTCCGGGGGTACGGGACGGAGGAACACTGAAGCTTTCTTT. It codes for CASSSGGTGRRNTEAFF.

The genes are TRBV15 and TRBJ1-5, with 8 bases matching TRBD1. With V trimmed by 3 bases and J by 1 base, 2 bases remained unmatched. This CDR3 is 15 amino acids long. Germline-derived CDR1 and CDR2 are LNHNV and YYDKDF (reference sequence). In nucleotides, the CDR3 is TGTGCCACCAGCAGGCAGGGGGCGAGCAATCAGCCCCAGCATTTT. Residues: CATSRQGASNQPQHF.

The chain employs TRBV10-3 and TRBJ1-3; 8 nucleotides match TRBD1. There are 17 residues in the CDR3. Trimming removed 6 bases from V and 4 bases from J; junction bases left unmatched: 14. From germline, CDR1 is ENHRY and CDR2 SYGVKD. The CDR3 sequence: CAISGLRDRTGGNTIYF. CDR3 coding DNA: TGTGCCATCAGCGGGCTTAGGGACAGGACCGGGGGAAACACCATATATTTT.

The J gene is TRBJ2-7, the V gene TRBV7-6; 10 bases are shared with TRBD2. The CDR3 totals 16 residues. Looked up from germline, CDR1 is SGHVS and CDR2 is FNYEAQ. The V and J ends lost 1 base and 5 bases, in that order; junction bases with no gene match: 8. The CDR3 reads CASSLGLAGGFHEQYF. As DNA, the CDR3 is TGTGCCAGCAGCTTAGGGTTAGCGGGAGGCTTTCACGAGCAGTACTTC.

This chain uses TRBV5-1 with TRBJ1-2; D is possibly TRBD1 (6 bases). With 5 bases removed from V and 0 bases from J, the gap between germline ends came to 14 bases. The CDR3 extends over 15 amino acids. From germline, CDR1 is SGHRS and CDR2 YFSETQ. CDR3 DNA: TGCGCCAGCAGGGAGACAGGCCCACCTAACTATGGCTACACCTTC. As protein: CASRETGPPNYGYTF.

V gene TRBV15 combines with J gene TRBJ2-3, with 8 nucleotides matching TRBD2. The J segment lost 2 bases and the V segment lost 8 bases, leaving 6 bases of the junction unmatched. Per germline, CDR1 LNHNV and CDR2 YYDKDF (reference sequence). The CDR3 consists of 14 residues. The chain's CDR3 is CATGGGPYTDTQYF. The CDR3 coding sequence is TGTGCCACCGGCGGGGGGCCCTACACAGATACGCAGTATTTT.

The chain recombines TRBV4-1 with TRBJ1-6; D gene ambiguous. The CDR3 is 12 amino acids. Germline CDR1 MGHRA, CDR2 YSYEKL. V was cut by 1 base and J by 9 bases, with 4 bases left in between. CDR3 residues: CASSQAPSPLHF. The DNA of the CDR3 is TGCGCCAGCAGCCAAGCTCCTTCACCCCTCCACTTT.

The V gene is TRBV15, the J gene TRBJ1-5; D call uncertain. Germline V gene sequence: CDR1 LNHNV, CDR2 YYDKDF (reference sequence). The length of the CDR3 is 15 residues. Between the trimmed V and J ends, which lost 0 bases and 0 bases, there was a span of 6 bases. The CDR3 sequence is CATSREAGSNQPQHF. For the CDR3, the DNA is TGTGCCACCAGCAGAGAGGCAGGTAGCAATCAGCCCCAGCATTTT.

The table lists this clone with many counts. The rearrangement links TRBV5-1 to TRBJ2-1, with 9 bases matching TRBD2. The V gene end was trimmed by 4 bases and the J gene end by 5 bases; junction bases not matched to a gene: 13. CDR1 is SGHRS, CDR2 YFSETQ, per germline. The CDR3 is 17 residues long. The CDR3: CASSEYFSGSHDNEQFF. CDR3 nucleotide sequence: TGCGCCAGCAGCGAATACTTTAGCGGGAGTCACGACAATGAGCAGTTCTTC.

The CDR3 coding sequence is TGCGCCAGCAGCCTGACAGGGCTCGCTGGAAACACCATATATTTT. It yields the protein CASSLTGLAGNTIYF. The rearrangement links TRBV5-1 to TRBJ1-3; TRBD1 aligns across 7 bases. The CDR3 totals 15 residues. Germline values: CDR1 SGHRS, CDR2 YFSETQ. V shed 4 bases, J shed 2 bases, and the junction held 6 bases outside the gene matches.

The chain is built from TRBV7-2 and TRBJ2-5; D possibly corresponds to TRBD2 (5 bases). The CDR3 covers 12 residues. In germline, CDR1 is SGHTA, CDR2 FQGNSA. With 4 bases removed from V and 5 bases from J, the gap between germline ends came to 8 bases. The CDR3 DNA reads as TGTGCCAGCAGCTCTTCGGGGGAGACCCAGTACTTC. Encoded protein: CASSSSGETQYF.

This CDR3 is CASSYTPGLEEKLFF. CDR3 bases: TGTGCCAGCAGCTACACCCCGGGACTCGAGGAAAAACTGTTTTTT. The chain uses TRBV7-2 and TRBJ1-4; D is perhaps TRBD1 (5 bases). The CDR3 contains 15 residues. The germline V gene encodes CDR1 SGHTA and CDR2 FQGNSA. Trimming took off 4 bases at V and 8 bases at J, with 17 bases between the two ends.

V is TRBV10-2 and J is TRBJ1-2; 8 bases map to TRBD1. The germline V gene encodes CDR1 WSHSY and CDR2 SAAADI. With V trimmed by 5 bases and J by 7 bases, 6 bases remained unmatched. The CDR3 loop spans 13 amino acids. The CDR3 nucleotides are TGCGCCAGCAGTTTGGACAGGGCAGGTGGCTACACCTTC. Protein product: CASSLDRAGGYTF.

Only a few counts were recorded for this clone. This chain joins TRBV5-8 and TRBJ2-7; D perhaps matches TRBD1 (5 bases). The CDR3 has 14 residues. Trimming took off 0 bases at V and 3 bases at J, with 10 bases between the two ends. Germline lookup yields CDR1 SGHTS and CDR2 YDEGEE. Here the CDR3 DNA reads TGTGCCAGCAGCTTGGCTCCAGGGAACTACGAGCAGTACTTC. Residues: CASSLAPGNYEQYF. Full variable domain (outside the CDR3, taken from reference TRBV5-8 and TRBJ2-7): EAGVTQSPTHLIKTRGQQATLRCSPISGHTSVYWYQQALGLGLQFLLWYDEGEERNRGNFPPRFSGRQFPNYSSELNVNALELEDSALYLCASSLAPGNYEQYFGPGTRLTVT.

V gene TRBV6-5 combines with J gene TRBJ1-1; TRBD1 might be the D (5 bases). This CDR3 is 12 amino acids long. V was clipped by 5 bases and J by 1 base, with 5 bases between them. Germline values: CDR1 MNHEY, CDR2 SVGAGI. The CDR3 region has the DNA TGTGCCAGCAGTACAGGGAACACTGAAGCTTTCTTT. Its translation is CASSTGNTEAFF.

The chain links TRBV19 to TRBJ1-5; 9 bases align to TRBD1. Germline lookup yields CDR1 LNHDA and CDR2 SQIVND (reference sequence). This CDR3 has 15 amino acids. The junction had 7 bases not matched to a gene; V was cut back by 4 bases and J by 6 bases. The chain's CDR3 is CASSKYLTGGQPQHF. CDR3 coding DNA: TGTGCCAGTAGTAAATACCTGACAGGGGGTCAGCCCCAGCATTTT.

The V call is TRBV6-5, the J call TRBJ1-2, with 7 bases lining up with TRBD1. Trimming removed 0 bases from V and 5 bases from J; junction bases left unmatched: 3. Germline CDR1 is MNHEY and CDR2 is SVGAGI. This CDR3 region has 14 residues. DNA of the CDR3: TGTGCCAGCAGTTACTCGTGGGACAGTTATGGCTACACCTTC. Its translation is CASSYSWDSYGYTF.

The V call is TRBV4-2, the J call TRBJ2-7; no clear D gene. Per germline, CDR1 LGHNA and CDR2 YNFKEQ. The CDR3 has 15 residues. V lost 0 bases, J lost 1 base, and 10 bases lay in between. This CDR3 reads CASSQEPGRSYEQYF. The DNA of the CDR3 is TGTGCCAGCAGCCAAGAACCAGGTCGATCCTACGAGCAGTACTTC.

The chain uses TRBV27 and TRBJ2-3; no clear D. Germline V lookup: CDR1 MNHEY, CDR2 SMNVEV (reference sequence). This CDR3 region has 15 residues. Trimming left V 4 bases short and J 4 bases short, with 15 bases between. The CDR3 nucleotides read TGTGCCAGCAGTTCCTTAGGCGGTGCAGCAGATACGCAGTATTTT. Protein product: CASSSLGGAADTQYF.